This TCR beta chain was sequenced during a study of response to subunit inactivated influenza vaccine. Study-level results: The authors put forward the suggestion that each seasonal influenza vaccination may bring in only a limited number of new T cells.

On this clonotype: Its antigen remains unidentified.

TCRdb re-analysed the RT-PCR reads in MiXCR, keeping a single row per CDR3 protein. The sample records 500,000 to 600,000 distinct CDR3 sequences, 10% to 15% being singletons. The CDR3 extends over 14 amino acids. The ends were cut back, 5 bases at V and 2 bases at J, with 10 bases in the middle. The germline CDR1 and CDR2 sequences are SGHRS and YFSETQ. The receptor was isolated from a man aged 50-59 years who received an inactivated influenza vaccine. The sequenced sample was PBMCs from blood, obtained roughly 47 days after vaccination. The chain is built from TRBV5-1 and TRBJ2-2; possible D gene TRBD1, 6 bases. For the CDR3, the DNA is TGCGCCAGCAGAACAGGGATAAACACCGGGGAGCTGTTTTTT. Translated: CASRTGINTGELFF.